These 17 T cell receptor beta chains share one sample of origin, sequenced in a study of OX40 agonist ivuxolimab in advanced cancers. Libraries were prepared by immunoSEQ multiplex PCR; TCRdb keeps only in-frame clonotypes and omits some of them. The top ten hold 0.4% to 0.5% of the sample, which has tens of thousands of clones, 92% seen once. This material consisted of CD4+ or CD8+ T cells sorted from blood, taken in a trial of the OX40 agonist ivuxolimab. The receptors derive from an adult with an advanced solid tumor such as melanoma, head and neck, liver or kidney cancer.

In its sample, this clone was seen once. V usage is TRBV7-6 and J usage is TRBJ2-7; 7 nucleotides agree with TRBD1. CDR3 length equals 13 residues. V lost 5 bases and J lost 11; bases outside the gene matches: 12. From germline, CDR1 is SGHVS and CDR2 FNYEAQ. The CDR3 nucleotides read TGTGCCAGCAGCGGGTACCGGGACAGAAAAGAGTACTTC. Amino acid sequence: CASSGYRDRKEYF.

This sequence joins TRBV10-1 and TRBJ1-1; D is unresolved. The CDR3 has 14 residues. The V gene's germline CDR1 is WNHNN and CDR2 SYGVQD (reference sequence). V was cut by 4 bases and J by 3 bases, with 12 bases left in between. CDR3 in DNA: TGCGCCAGCAGTGCCCAAGTTGAGGACACTGAAGCTTTCTTT. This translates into CASSAQVEDTEAFF.

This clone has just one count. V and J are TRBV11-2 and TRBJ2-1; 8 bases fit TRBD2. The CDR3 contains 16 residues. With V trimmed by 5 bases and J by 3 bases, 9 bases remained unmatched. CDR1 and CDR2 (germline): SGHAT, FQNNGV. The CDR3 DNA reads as TGTGCCAGCAGCAAACTTAGCGGGAAACTCTACAATGAGCAGTTCTTC. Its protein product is CASSKLSGKLYNEQFF.

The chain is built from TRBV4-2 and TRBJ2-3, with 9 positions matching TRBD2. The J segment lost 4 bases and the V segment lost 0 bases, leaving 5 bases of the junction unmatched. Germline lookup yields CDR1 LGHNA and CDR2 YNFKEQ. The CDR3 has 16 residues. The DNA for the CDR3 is TGTGCCAGCAGCCAAGACGCGGGAGGGATCGCAGATACGCAGTATTTT. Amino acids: CASSQDAGGIADTQYF.

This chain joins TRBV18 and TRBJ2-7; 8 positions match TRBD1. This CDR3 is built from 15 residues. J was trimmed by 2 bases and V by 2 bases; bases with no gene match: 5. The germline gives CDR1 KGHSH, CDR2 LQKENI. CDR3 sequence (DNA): TGTGCCAGCTCACCATCGGGACAGGCTCCCTACGAGCAGTACTTC. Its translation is CASSPSGQAPYEQYF.

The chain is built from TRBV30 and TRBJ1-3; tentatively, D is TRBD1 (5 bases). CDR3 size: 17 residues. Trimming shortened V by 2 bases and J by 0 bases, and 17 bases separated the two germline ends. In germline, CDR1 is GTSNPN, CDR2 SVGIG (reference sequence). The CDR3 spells CAWSRPTAAYSGNTIYF. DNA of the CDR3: TGTGCCTGGAGTAGACCGACAGCAGCGTACTCTGGAAACACCATATATTTT.

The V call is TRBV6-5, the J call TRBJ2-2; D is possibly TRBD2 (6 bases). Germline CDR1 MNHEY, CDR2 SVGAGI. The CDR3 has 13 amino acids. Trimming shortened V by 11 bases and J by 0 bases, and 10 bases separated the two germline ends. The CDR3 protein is CAGGSSNTGELFF. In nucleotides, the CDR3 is TGTGCCGGGGGGTCCTCGAACACCGGGGAGCTGTTTTTT.

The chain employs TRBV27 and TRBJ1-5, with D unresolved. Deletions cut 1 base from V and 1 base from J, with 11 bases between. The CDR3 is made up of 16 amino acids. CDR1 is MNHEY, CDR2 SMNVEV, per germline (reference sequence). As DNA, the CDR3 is TGTGCCAGCAGTTTATTCTCCGCCGTGAGCAATCAGCCCCAGCATTTT. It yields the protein CASSLFSAVSNQPQHF.

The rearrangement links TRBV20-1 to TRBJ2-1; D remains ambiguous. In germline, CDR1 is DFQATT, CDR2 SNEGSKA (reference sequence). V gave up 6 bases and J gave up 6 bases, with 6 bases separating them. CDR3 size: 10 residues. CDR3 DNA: TGCAGTGCAATATCCAATGAGCAGTTCTTC. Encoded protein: CSAISNEQFF.

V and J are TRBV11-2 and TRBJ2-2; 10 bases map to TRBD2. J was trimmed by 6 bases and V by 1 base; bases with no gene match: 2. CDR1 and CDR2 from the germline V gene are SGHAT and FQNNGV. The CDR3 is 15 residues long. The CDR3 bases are TGTGCCAGCAGCTTAGTAGCGGGAGGTGCCGGGGAGCTGTTTTTT. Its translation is CASSLVAGGAGELFF.

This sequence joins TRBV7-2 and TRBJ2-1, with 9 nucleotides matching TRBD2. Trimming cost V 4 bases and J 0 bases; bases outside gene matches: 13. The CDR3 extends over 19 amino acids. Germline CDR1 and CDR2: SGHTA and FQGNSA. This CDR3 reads CASSSTTRAGGPSYNEQFF. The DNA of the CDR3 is TGTGCCAGCAGCTCGACCACCCGAGCGGGAGGCCCCTCCTACAATGAGCAGTTCTTC.

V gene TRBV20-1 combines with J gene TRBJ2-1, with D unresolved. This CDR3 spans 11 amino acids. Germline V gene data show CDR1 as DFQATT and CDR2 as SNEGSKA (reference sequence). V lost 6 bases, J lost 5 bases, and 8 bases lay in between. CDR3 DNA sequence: TGCAGTGCACGGTTCAACAATGAGCAGTTCTTC. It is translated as CSARFNNEQFF.

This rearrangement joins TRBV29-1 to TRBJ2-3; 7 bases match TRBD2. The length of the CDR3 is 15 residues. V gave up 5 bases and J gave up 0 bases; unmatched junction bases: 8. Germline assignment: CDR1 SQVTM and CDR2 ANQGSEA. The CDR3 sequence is CSVYGSGASTDTQYF. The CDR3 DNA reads TGCAGCGTTTATGGCAGCGGGGCTAGCACAGATACGCAGTATTTT.

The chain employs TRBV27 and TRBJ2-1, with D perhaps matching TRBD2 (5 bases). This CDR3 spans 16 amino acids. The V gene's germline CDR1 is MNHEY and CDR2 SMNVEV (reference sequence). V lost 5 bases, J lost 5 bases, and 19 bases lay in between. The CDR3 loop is CASSPLVRVVDNEQFF. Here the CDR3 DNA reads TGTGCCAGCAGTCCCCTTGTGCGGGTGGTTGACAATGAGCAGTTCTTC.

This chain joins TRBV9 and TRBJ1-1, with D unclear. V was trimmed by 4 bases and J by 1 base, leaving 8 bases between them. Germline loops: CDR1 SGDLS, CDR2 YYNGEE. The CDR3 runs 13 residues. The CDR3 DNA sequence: TGTGCCAGCAGCCCTGACACGAACACTGAAGCTTTCTTT. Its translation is CASSPDTNTEAFF.

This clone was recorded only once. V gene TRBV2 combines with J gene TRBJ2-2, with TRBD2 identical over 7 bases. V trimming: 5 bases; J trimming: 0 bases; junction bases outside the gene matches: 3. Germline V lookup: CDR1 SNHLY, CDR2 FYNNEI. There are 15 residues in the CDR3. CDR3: CASSPSGPNTGELFF. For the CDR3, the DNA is TGTGCCAGCAGTCCTAGCGGACCGAACACCGGGGAGCTGTTTTTT. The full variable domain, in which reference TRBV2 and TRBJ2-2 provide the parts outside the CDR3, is EPEVTQTPSHQVTQMGQEVILRCVPISNHLYFYWYRQILGQKVEFLVSFYNNEISEKSEIFDDQFSVERPDGSNFTLKIRSTKLEDSAMYFCASSPSGPNTGELFFGEGSRLTVL.

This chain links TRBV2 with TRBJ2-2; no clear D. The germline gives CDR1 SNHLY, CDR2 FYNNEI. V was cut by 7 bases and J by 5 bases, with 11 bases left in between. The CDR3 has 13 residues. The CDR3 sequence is CASTSETTGELFF. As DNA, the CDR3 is TGTGCCAGCACCTCGGAGACAACCGGGGAGCTGTTTTTT.